This T cell receptor beta chain was observed in a study of identical twins. Study conclusions and caveats: Instead of following the same donors, the conclusions were based on cross-sectional statistical analysis. Within cord blood, abundant beta clonotypes carried fewer insertions, but memory repertoires showed no such trend. Alpha sequences that were out-of-frame and twin-shared showed an excess of low generation probability.

Turning to this clonotype: Its antigen is not identified.

Germline V lookup: CDR1 MNHEY, CDR2 SMNVEV (reference sequence). The length of the CDR3 is 17 residues. V lost 5 bases, J lost 3 bases, and 22 bases lay in between. A universal primer binding site was introduced by template switching. The final cDNA contained unique molecular identifiers. From the 5' RACE reads, TCRdb called clonotypes with MiXCR, one entry per CDR3 protein. The data show approximately 220,000 distinct CDR3 sequences, 6% to 8.5% seen once. The same data also contributed to another study, on yellow fever vaccine responses in identical twins.

V is TRBV27 and J is TRBJ1-2; TRBD1 might be the D (6 bases). The receptor's source is a woman in her late teens or twenties in good health. Sequencing was done on a sample of CD8+ T cells sorted from blood. The CDR3 reads CASSPGWGPTRDYGYTF. The CDR3 DNA follows: TGTGCCAGCAGTCCCGGGTGGGGGCCGACAAGAGACTATGGCTACACCTTC.